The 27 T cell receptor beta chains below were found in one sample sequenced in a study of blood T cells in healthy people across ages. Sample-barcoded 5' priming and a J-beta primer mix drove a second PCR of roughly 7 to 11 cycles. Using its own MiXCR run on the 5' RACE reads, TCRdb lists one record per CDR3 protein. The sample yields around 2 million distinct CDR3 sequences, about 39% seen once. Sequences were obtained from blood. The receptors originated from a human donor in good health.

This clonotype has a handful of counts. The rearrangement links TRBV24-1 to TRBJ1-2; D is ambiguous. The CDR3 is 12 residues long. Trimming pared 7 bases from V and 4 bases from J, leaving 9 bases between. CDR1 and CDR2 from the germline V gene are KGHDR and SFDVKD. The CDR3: CATRGDSYGYTF. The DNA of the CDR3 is TGTGCCACCAGGGGAGATAGCTATGGCTACACCTTC.

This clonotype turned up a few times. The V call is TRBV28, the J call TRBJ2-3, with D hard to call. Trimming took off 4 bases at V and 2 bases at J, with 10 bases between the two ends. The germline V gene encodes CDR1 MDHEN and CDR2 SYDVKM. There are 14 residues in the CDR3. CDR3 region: CASSSIQTTDTQYF. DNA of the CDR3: TGTGCCAGCAGTTCAATACAGACCACAGATACGCAGTATTTT.

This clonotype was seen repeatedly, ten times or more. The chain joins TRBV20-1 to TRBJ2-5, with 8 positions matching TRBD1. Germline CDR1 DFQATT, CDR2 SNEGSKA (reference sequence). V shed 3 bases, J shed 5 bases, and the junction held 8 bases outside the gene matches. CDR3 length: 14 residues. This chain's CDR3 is CSASQGASAETQYF. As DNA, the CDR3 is TGCAGTGCTAGCCAGGGGGCGTCGGCGGAGACCCAGTACTTC.

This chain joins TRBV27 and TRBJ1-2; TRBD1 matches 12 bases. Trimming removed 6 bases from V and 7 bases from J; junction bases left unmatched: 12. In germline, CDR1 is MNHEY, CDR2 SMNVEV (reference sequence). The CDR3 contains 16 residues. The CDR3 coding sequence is TGTGCCAGCAGCCCCGGCCCGGGACAGGGGGCGCGTGGCTACACCTTC. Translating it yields CASSPGPGQGARGYTF.

CDR3 region: CASSLGPAGGYADTQYF. CDR3 nucleotide sequence: TGTGCCAGCAGCTTAGGACCGGCGGGGGGCTACGCAGATACGCAGTATTTT. The chain combines TRBV7-6 with TRBJ2-3, with 8 bases fitting TRBD2. In germline, CDR1 is SGHVS, CDR2 FNYEAQ. Trimming removed 1 base from V and 4 bases from J; junction bases left unmatched: 10. The CDR3 has 17 amino acids.

Written as DNA, the CDR3 is TGTGCCAGCAGCTTAGCGCTGGTCGGGGCTAACTCCTACAATGAGCAGTTCTTC. Residues: CASSLALVGANSYNEQFF. This chain uses TRBV7-8 with TRBJ2-1; either TRBD1 or TRBD2 may fit D (5 bases each). Looked up from germline, CDR1 is SGHVS and CDR2 is FQNEAQ. The V end was cut by 0 bases, the J end by 0 bases, with 15 bases between. CDR3 length: 18 residues.

The CDR3 sequence is CSASGTGMQPQHF. CDR3 bases: TGCAGTGCTAGCGGGACAGGGATGCAGCCCCAGCATTTT. The V gene is TRBV20-1, the J gene TRBJ1-5; 9 bases map to TRBD1. Germline values: CDR1 DFQATT, CDR2 SNEGSKA (reference sequence). V was pared by 3 bases and J by 7 bases, with 4 bases of the junction left unmatched. The CDR3 covers 13 residues.

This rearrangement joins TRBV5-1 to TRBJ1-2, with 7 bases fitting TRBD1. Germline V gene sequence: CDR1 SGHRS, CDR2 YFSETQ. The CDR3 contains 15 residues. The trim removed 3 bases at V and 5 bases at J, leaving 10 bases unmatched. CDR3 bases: TGCGCCAGCAGCTCTGACGGGACAGAGATTTATGGCTACACCTTC. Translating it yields CASSSDGTEIYGYTF.

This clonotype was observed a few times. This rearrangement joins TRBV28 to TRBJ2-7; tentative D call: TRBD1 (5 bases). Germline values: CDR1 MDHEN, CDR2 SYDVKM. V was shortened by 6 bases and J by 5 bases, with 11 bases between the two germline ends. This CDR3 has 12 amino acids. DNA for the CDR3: TGTGCCAGCAGCGTCCCAGGGAACGAGCAGTACTTC. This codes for CASSVPGNEQYF.

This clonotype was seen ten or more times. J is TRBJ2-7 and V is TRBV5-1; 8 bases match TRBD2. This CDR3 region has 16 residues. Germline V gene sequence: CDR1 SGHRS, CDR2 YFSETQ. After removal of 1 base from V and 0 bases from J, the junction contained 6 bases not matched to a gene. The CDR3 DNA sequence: TGCGCCAGCAGCTTGACGGTAGCGGGGCTCTCCTACGAGCAGTACTTC. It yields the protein CASSLTVAGLSYEQYF.

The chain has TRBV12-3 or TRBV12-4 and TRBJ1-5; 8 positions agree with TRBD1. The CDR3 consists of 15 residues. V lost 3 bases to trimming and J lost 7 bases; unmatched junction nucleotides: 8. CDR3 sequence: CASSFRTGMEQPQHF. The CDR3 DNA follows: TGTGCCAGCAGTTTCCGGACAGGGATGGAACAGCCCCAGCATTTT.

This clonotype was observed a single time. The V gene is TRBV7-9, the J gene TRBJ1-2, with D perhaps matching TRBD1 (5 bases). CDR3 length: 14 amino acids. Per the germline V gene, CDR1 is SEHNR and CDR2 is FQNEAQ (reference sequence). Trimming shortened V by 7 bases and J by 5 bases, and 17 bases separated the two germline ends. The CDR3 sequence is CASTQAEGWYGYTF. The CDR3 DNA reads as TGTGCCAGCACCCAAGCGGAGGGGTGGTATGGCTACACCTTC.

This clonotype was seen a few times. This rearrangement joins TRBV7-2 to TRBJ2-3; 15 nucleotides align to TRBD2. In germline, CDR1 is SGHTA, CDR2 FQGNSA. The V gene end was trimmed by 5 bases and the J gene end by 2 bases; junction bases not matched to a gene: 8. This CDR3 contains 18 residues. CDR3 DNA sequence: TGTGCCAGCAGCCAACCGGGACTAGCGGGGGGACTCACAGATACGCAGTATTTT. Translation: CASSQPGLAGGLTDTQYF.

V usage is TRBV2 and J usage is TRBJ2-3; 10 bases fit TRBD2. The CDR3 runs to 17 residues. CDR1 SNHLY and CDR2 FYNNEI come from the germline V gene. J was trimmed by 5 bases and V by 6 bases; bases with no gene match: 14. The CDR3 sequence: CASSQSEAGGLRDTQYF. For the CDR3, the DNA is TGTGCCAGCAGCCAATCGGAAGCGGGGGGGCTCAGAGATACGCAGTATTTT.

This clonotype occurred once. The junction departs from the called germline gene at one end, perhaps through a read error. DNA for the CDR3: TGTGCCAACAGCTTGGACGGGGACTATGGCTACACCTTC. Residues: CANSLDGDYGYTF. The chain has TRBV5-6 and TRBJ1-2; D is unresolved. Germline lookup yields CDR1 SGHDT and CDR2 YYEEEE. This CDR3 has 13 amino acids.

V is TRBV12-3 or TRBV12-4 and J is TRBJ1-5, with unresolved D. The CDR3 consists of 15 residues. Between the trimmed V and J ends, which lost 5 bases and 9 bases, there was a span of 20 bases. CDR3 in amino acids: CASSPQTVSLRPQHF. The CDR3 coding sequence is TGTGCCAGCAGTCCTCAAACGGTCAGCCTGAGGCCCCAGCATTTT.

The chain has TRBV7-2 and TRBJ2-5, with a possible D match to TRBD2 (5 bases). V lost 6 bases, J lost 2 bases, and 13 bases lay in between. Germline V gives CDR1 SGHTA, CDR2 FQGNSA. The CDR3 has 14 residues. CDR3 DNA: TGTGCCAGCAGTGTACGAGCGGAACAAGAGACCCAGTACTTC. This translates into CASSVRAEQETQYF.

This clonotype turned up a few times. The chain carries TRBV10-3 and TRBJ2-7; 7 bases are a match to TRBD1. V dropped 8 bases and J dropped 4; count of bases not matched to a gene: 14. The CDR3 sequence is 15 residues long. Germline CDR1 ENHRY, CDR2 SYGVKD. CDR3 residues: CAILNETGNTYEQYF. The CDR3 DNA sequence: TGTGCCATCCTCAACGAGACAGGGAACACGTACGAGCAGTACTTC.

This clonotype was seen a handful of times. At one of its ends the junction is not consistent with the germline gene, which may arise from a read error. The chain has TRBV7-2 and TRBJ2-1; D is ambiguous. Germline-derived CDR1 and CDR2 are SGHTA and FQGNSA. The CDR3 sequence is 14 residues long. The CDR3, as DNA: TGTGCCAGCCGCTTGTTATCGCTCTACAATGAGCAGTTCTTC. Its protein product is CASRLLSLYNEQFF. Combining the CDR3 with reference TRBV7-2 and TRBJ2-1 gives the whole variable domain GAGVSQSPSNKVTEKGKDVELRCDPISGHTALYWYRQSLGQGLEFLIYFQGNSAPDKSGLPSDRFSAERTGGSVSTLTIQRTQQEDSAVYLCASRLLSLYNEQFFGPGTRLTVL.

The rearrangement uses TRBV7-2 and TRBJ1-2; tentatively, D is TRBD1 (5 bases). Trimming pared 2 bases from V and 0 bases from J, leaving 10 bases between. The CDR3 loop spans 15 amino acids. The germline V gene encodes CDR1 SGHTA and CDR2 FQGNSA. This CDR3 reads CASSLMGVANYGYTF. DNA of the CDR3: TGTGCCAGCAGCTTAATGGGGGTAGCTAACTATGGCTACACCTTC.

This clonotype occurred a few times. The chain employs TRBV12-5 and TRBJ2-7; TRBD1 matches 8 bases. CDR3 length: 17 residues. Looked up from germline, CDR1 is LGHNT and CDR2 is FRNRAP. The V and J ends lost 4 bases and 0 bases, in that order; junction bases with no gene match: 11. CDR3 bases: TGTGCTAGTGGTTCGTGGACAGGGCGACCTAGCTCCTACGAGCAGTACTTC. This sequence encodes CASGSWTGRPSSYEQYF.

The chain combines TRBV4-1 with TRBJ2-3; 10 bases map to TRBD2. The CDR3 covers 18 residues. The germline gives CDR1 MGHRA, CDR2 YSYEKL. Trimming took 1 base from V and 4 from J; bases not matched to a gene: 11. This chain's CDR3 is CASSQGPVKRGGPDTQYF. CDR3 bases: TGCGCCAGCAGCCAAGGCCCGGTGAAGCGGGGGGGCCCAGATACGCAGTATTTT.

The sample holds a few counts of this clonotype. CDR3 bases: TGTGCCACCGGGGCAGGTTCGGTAGAAAAACTGTTTTTT. Its protein product is CATGAGSVEKLFF. This chain uses TRBV10-3 with TRBJ1-4, with D perhaps TRBD1 (5 bases). The V gene lost 10 bases and the J gene lost 8 bases, with 17 bases spanning the gap. Germline-derived CDR1 and CDR2 are ENHRY and SYGVKD. CDR3 length equals 13 residues.

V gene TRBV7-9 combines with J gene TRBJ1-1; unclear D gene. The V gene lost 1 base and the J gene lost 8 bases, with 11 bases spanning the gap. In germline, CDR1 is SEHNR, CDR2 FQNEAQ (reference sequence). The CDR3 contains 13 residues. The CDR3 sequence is CASSLGFYGEAFF. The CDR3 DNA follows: TGTGCCAGCAGCTTAGGTTTCTATGGGGAAGCTTTCTTT.

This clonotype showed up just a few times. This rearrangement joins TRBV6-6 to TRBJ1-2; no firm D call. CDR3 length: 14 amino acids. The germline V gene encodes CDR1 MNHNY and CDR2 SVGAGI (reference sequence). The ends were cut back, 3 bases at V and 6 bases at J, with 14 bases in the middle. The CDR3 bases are TGTGCCAGCAGTTATGGCAGTACCGCGGATGGCTACACCTTC. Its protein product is CASSYGSTADGYTF.

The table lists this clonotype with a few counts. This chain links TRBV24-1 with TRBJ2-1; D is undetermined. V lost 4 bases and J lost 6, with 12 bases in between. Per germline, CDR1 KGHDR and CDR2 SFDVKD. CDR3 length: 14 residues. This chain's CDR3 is CATSDPGLGNEQFF. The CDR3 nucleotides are TGTGCCACCAGTGACCCTGGGCTGGGCAATGAGCAGTTCTTC.

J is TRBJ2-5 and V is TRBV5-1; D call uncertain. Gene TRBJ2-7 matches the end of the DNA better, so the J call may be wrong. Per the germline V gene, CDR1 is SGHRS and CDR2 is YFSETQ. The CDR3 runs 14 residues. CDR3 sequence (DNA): TGCGCCAGCAGCTTGGTTGGTAGCATAGGCGAGCAGTACTTC. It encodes CASSLVGSIGEQYF.